The clone carrying this TCR beta chain appeared a single time. The data were obtained in a study of blood T cell repertoires in COVID-19. Sequencing used immunoSEQ multiplex PCR; TCRdb keeps in-frame clones, though not all of them. Counted here are almost 250,000 clones, 86% occurring once; the ten biggest clones make up about 6%. The CDR3 extends over 14 amino acids. From germline, CDR1 is MNHEY and CDR2 SMNVEV (reference sequence). Trimming removed 6 bases at V and 2 bases at J, with 13 bases between. Sample: peripheral blood. The clonotype originates from a woman of 80 years or more with COVID-19, enrolled during active disease. The V gene is TRBV27, the J gene TRBJ1-1, with D possibly matching TRBD1 (5 bases). CDR3 coding DNA: TGTGCCAGCAGACTGCAGGGCCCCAACACTGAAGCTTTCTTT. Amino acids: CASRLQGPNTEAFF.